The clone carrying this TCR beta chain has more than one count but fewer than ten. Its antigen is currently unknown. The data were taken from a study of Ad26.COV2.S vaccination and SARS-CoV-2 variants. Study information: Vaccine-arm donor from the placebo-controlled COV1001 Ad26.COV2.S trial.

This table comes from immunoSEQ multiplex PCR, and its TCRdb copy is limited to in-frame clones, with some not included. The repertoire includes about 400,000 clones, over 75% of them detected once, and around 1.9% sits in the top ten. Treatment given: approximately 18 received Ad26.COV2.S at low or high dose, single or two shots; about 5 received placebo; per-sample allocation not given. Day 63 after the first injection of vaccine or placebo was the sampling time. This adult donor, from Boston, was 18-55 years old. Notes on the study in general: After vaccination, reports described spike-specific CD8+ and CD4+ T cell responses as showing substantial breadth. TCR breadth and depth analyses may have underestimated total T cell responses.

The CDR3 length is 15 residues. The germline gives CDR1 SGHRS, CDR2 YFSETQ. With 5 bases removed from V and 1 base from J, the gap between germline ends came to 10 bases. The input for sequencing was peripheral blood, taken in a trial of Ad26.COV2.S vaccine versus placebo. This TCR came from a person between 18 and 60 years old who received the Ad26.COV2.S COVID-19 vaccine or a placebo. The chain links TRBV5-1 to TRBJ1-6; D gene uncertain. The CDR3 DNA sequence: TGCGCCAGCAGTAGGGAGGGATCCTATAATTCACCCCTCCACTTT. Its protein is CASSREGSYNSPLHF.